This TCR beta chain originates from a study of control samples from healthy donors and cancer patients. The CDR3 consists of 15 residues. Trimming took off 6 bases at V and 1 base at J, with 16 bases between the two ends. CDR1 and CDR2 (germline): WNHNN, SYGVQD (reference sequence). Sequencing used immunoSEQ multiplex PCR; TCRdb keeps in-frame clones, though not all of them. The data contain roughly 170,000 clones, over 85% of them singletons. Sequencing used blood. The receptor comes from a woman in her sixties or seventies in good health. V usage is TRBV10-1 and J usage is TRBJ2-7; D possibly uses TRBD1 or TRBD2 (5 bases each). The CDR3 DNA follows: TGCGCCAGCAGAGTGGCCGGGACCCATTCCTACGAGCAGTACTTC. Translating gives CASRVAGTHSYEQYF.